This T cell receptor (beta chain) was captured by sequencing in a study of blood T cell repertoires in COVID-19. About the research overall: Researchers got acute and convalescent COVID-19 samples from the United States, Italy and Spain. PBMCs, B-cell-depleted T cells, or T cells provided the cDNA or gDNA that made up the material.

Original analysis: Researchers report that nucleated cell counts were estimated from reference gene primer amplification. The repertoire was sequenced with immunoSEQ multiplex PCR; TCRdb's copy has only in-frame clones and lacks some. That table supplies the V and J calls and clone size; D and trimming were determined from the DNA. The sample includes 110,000 to 150,000 clones, around 80% of them seen just once. J lost 7 bases, V lost 0 bases, and 6 bases had no gene match. The CDR3 totals 15 residues. CDR1 SGDLS and CDR2 YYNGEE come from the germline V gene. The specimen was peripheral blood. V and J are TRBV9 and TRBJ1-2, with 10 nucleotides matching TRBD1. The TCR was taken from a man aged 60-69 years with acute or convalescent COVID-19. The CDR3 nucleotides are TGTGCCAGCAGCGTAGGGACAGGGGGACGGTTTGGCTACACCTTC. Its protein product is CASSVGTGGRFGYTF.